The clone carrying this T cell receptor beta chain appeared a single time. Its antigen is currently unknown. The data derive from a study of cytomegalovirus exposure and HLA in healthy donors. On the study more broadly: One earlier analysis, a look at 150 million to 200 million T cells, found about 110 million unique TCR beta sequences.

The PCR used 60 Vbeta and 13 Jbeta primers. TCRdb's table, derived via immunoSEQ multiplex PCR, lists solely in-frame clones and lacks some. The repertoire has 150,000 to 200,000 clones, roughly 78% of them found once; the top ten carry around 4.8%. Study results and limitations: A later examination showed that TCR association rates differed by HLA locus, with DRB1 most and HLA-C fewest. Association of a missense DCLRE1C variant with TCR beta V- and J-gene trimming was reported in a later analysis.

The sequence was collected from a woman aged 30 to 39 in good health and CMV-seropositive. The sequenced sample was PBMCs.

CDR3 bases: TGCGCCAGCAGTCAATCGGACAGGGGGCGGTGGCGTAATGAAAAACTGTTTTTT. Translating it yields CASSQSDRGRWRNEKLFF. The chain employs TRBV23-1 and TRBJ1-4, with 11 bases lining up with TRBD1. TRBV23-1 is given ORF status, its function remaining uncertain. The CDR3 runs 18 residues. With 0 bases clipped from V and 4 bases from J, the junction kept 7 bases outside the gene matches.